Listed below are T cell receptor beta chains from one sample, sequenced in a study of yellow fever vaccine responses in identical twins. TCRdb re-derived calls from the RT-PCR reads in MiXCR, one entry per CDR3 protein. The sample contains 35,000 or so distinct CDR3 sequences, less than 70% of which appear only once. Sequenced material: T cells from blood (PBMCs), unsorted or a sorted subset (not recorded which), taken before or after yellow fever vaccination (not recorded which). These TCRs come from a woman aged 18-29 years who received the yellow fever vaccine. The CDR3 runs from the conserved cysteine through the conserved F or W. A D gene is named only where the DNA matches it firmly. Where a row states a size, it is once, few, many or the class of an expanded clone; other rows omit it.

TRBD2	TRBV2	NA	TRBJ2-2	CASSPGTRSGELFF	TGTGCCAGCAGTCCCGGGACTAGATCCGGGGAGCTGTTTTTT
TRBD1	TRBV2	NA	TRBJ1-5	CASSELQGAGQPQHF	TGTGCCAGCAGTGAATTGCAGGGGGCAGGCCAGCCCCAGCATTTT
TRBD1	TRBV24-1	NA	TRBJ1-5	CATAPGTGNQPQHF	TGTGCCACCGCTCCCGGGACAGGGAATCAGCCCCAGCATTTT
NA	TRBV28	NA	TRBJ1-3	CASSLTPGASGNTIYF	TGTGCCAGCTCGCTAACCCCGGGAGCCTCTGGAAACACCATATATTTT
NA	TRBV11-2	NA	TRBJ2-1	CASSPLREKNNEQFF	TGTGCCAGCAGCCCCTTGAGGGAGAAGAACAATGAGCAGTTCTTC
NA	TRBV5-1	NA	TRBJ1-2	CASSADGNYGYTF	TGCGCCAGCAGCGCCGACGGCAACTATGGCTACACCTTC
TRBD1	TRBV10-1	NA	TRBJ2-5	CASSESTGSQQETQYF	TGCGCCAGCAGTGAGTCGACAGGGAGTCAACAAGAGACCCAGTACTTC
TRBD1	TRBV11-2	NA	TRBJ2-2	CASTLRTGGNTGELFF	TGTGCCAGCACCCTGAGGACAGGGGGTAACACCGGGGAGCTGTTTTTT
NA	TRBV4-2	NA	TRBJ2-2	CASSQGGGLRAAGELFF	TGTGCCAGCAGCCAAGGAGGTGGGTTAAGGGCCGCCGGGGAGCTGTTTTTT
TRBD1	TRBV19	NA	TRBJ1-2	CASSPLTGRLTF	TGTGCCAGTAGTCCCCTGACAGGGCGGCTCACCTTC
NA	TRBV29-1	few	TRBJ2-3	CSVDKSLGTDTQYF	TGCAGCGTTGATAAGTCGCTCGGCACAGATACGCAGTATTTT
TRBD1	TRBV2	NA	TRBJ2-1	CASSGDRNEQFF	TGTGCCAGCAGTGGGGACAGAAATGAGCAGTTCTTC
TRBD2	TRBV28	once	TRBJ2-7	CASSKAGGPYEQYF	TGTGCCAGCAGCAAGGCGGGAGGGCCTTACGAGCAGTACTTC
NA	TRBV20-1	NA	TRBJ1-3	CSAKLGLRNTIYF	TGCAGTGCTAAACTCGGGCTAAGAAACACCATATATTTT